These 32 T cell receptor beta chains were sequenced from one sample in a study of blood T cells in healthy people across ages. Primers used in a second PCR of roughly 6 to 11 cycles were a sample-barcoded 5' primer and a J-beta primer mix. From the 5' RACE reads, TCRdb called clonotypes with MiXCR, one entry per CDR3 protein. Of 870,000 or so distinct CDR3 sequences listed, about 30% are singletons. Sequenced material: blood. These receptors all stem from a woman of 80 years or more in good health.

This clonotype was detected a few times. The V call is TRBV2, the J call TRBJ1-4; D is unclear. The CDR3 totals 13 residues. CDR1 SNHLY and CDR2 FYNNEI come from the germline V gene. Trimming removed 7 bases from V and 0 bases from J, with 6 bases in between. The CDR3 spells CASKTATNEKLFF. CDR3 in DNA: TGTGCCAGCAAAACCGCAACTAATGAAAAACTGTTTTTT.

This clonotype was seen ten or more times. This chain joins TRBV6-2 or TRBV6-3 and TRBJ2-7; D is perhaps TRBD1 (6 bases). This CDR3 is built from 14 residues. V lost 7 bases, J lost 1 base, and 14 bases lay in between. From germline, CDR1 is MNHEY and CDR2 SVGEGT. The CDR3 DNA reads as TGTGCCAGCACGCTGAGCAGGGGATCCTACGAGCAGTACTTC. This gives the protein CASTLSRGSYEQYF.

This clonotype was detected a few times. The rearrangement joins TRBV7-2 to TRBJ2-7, with D possibly being TRBD1 or TRBD2 (6 bases each). The CDR3 consists of 16 residues. V shed 1 base and J shed 7 bases, with 20 bases lying between them. Germline CDR1 and CDR2: SGHTA and FQGNSA. CDR3 protein: CASSLGWGAAYNEQYF. DNA of the CDR3: TGTGCCAGCAGCTTAGGGTGGGGGGCGGCCTACAATGAGCAGTACTTC.

At least ten counts were recorded for this clonotype. This chain joins TRBV20-1 and TRBJ2-5, with D possibly TRBD1 on 5 matching bases. Germline V lookup: CDR1 DFQATT, CDR2 SNEGSKA (reference sequence). This CDR3 is built from 14 residues. Between the trimmed V and J ends, which lost 0 bases and 4 bases, there was a span of 12 bases. The CDR3 coding sequence is TGCAGTGCTAGAGATATCGGACACCGAGAGACCCAGTACTTC. This sequence encodes CSARDIGHRETQYF.

The rearrangement joins TRBV18 to TRBJ1-1; 10 nucleotides align to TRBD1. The CDR3 contains 16 residues. Germline values: CDR1 KGHSH, CDR2 LQKENI. V lost 3 bases and J lost 1; bases outside the gene matches: 5. Here the CDR3 DNA reads TGTGCCAGCTCACCCGGGACAGGGGCCACGAACACTGAAGCTTTCTTT. Encoded protein: CASSPGTGATNTEAFF.

Many counts were recorded for this clonotype. The chain links TRBV18 to TRBJ2-7; 8 bases fit TRBD2. In germline, CDR1 is KGHSH, CDR2 LQKENI. The CDR3 contains 14 residues. V lost 3 bases, J lost 6 bases, and 7 bases stayed unmatched. The CDR3 loop is CASSPDGGASEQYF. The CDR3 DNA reads TGTGCCAGCTCACCTGACGGGGGGGCTTCCGAGCAGTACTTC.

A remark on this clonotype: A much larger clone lies one base from this, so it may be a read error. This rearrangement joins TRBV5-1 to TRBJ2-7; D uncertain. The CDR3 sequence is 15 residues long. Per the germline V gene, CDR1 is SGHRS and CDR2 is YFSETQ. The CDR3 sequence: CAGSRTTGPGYEQYF. The CDR3 DNA follows: TGCGCCGGCAGTCGGACCACGGGCCCCGGCTACGAGCAGTACTTC. Filled out from reference TRBV5-1 and TRBJ2-7, the complete variable domain reads KAGVTQTPRYLIKTRGQQVTLSCSPISGHRSVSWYQQTPGQGLQFLFEYFSETQRNKGNFPGRFSGRQFSNSRSEMNVSTLELGDSALYLCAGSRTTGPGYEQYFGPGTRLTVT.

Turning to this clonotype: A read error is possible here, since a much larger clone lies one base away. This chain joins TRBV4-3 and TRBJ1-6; no clear D. The germline V gene has CDR1 LGHNA and CDR2 YSLEER. V dropped 2 bases and J dropped 8 bases, with 10 bases sitting between them. This CDR3 region has 14 residues. CDR3 sequence reads: CASSQNYPDSPLHF. For the CDR3, the DNA is TGCGCCAGCAGCCAAAATTATCCGGATTCACCCCTCCACTTT.

A note on this clonotype: A much larger clone differs by one base, so this may be a read error. The V and J genes are TRBV7-2 and TRBJ2-5, with D maybe TRBD1 (6 bases). Germline CDR1 is SGHTA and CDR2 is FQGNSA. CDR3 length: 13 amino acids. CDR3 bases: TGTGCCAGCAGCCAGGGGACGTTGGAGACCCGGTACTTC. The encoded protein is CASSQGTLETRYF. Together with reference TRBV7-2 and TRBJ2-5, the CDR3 gives the full variable domain: GAGVSQSPSNKVTEKGKDVELRCDPISGHTALYWYRQSLGQGLEFLIYFQGNSAPDKSGLPSDRFSAERTGGSVSTLTIQRTQQEDSAVYLCASSQGTLETRYFGPGTRLLVL.

With regard to this clonotype: Germline is not matched at one junction end, which may reflect a read error. This sequence joins TRBV28 and TRBJ2-5; D may correspond to TRBD1 or TRBD2 (5 bases each). CDR1 and CDR2 (germline): MDHEN, SYDVKM. The CDR3 is 13 amino acids. The CDR3 DNA sequence: TGTGCCAGCAGTTTAGGGACCGTGACTTCCCCTGACTTC. This sequence encodes CASSLGTVTSPDF.

The chain recombines TRBV7-9 with TRBJ1-1; D remains unclear. CDR1 is SEHNR, CDR2 FQNEAQ, per germline (reference sequence). Deletions cut 4 bases from V and 4 bases from J, with 13 bases between. The CDR3 totals 14 residues. The DNA for the CDR3 is TGTGCCAGCAGCTCTGCCGGGGAAGGCACTGAAGCTTTCTTT. This encodes CASSSAGEGTEAFF.

Comments on this clonotype: Just one base apart from a much larger clone, this may be a read error. This sequence joins TRBV18 and TRBJ2-4, with TRBD1 identical over 7 bases. The CDR3 has 17 residues. Germline lookup yields CDR1 KGHSH and CDR2 LQKENI. The CDR3 sequence is CAGSPPSQGSTKNIQYF. The CDR3 DNA follows: TGTGCCGGCTCACCACCATCACAGGGGTCGACCAAAAACATTCAGTACTTC. The full variable domain, its missing parts supplied by reference TRBV18 and TRBJ2-4, is NAGVMQNPRHLVRRRGQEARLRCSPMKGHSHVYWYRQLPEEGLKFMVYLQKENIIDESGMPKERFSAEFPKEGPSILRIQQVVRGDSAAYFCAGSPPSQGSTKNIQYFGAGTRLSVL.

To note about this clonotype: This clone may be a read error of a much larger clone one base away. The rearrangement joins TRBV7-2 to TRBJ1-2, with 7 bases that match TRBD1. This CDR3 comprises 13 residues. Germline V CDR1 and CDR2: SGHTA, FQGNSA. CDR3 DNA sequence: TGTGCCAGCAGCAACGACAGGGACTATGGCTGCACCTTC. Its translation is CASSNDRDYGCTF.

This clonotype was seen at least ten times. The chain combines TRBV6-5 with TRBJ1-4; D gene uncertain. CDR3 length: 15 residues. Germline values: CDR1 MNHEY, CDR2 SVGAGI. V shed 0 bases and J shed 7 bases, with 12 bases lying between them. The DNA of the CDR3 is TGTGCCAGCAGTTACTCTGGCCGCCGCAGTGAAAAACTGTTTTTT. This gives the protein CASSYSGRRSEKLFF.

The chain couples TRBV7-9 to TRBJ1-1, with a tentative D call TRBD1 (6 bases). The CDR3 covers 16 residues. Germline V lookup: CDR1 SEHNR, CDR2 FQNEAQ (reference sequence). Trimming took off 3 bases at V and 3 bases at J, with 17 bases between the two ends. The DNA of the CDR3 is TGTGCCAGCAGCTTGAGGGGGTTGGGTCCGGACACTGAAGCTTTCTTT. Amino acid sequence: CASSLRGLGPDTEAFF.

This clonotype was seen more than once but under ten times. This chain uses TRBV27 with TRBJ2-7; TRBD2 agrees at 11 bases. The germline CDR1 and CDR2 sequences are MNHEY and SMNVEV (reference sequence). CDR3 length: 15 residues. V trimming: 6 bases; J trimming: 4 bases; junction bases outside the gene matches: 8. The CDR3 sequence: CASRNLAGGTYEQYF. CDR3 in DNA: TGTGCCAGCAGAAACCTAGCGGGGGGCACTTACGAGCAGTACTTC.

This clonotype was seen repeatedly, ten times or more. This sequence joins TRBV15 and TRBJ2-3; 8 bases fit TRBD1. J was trimmed by 2 bases and V by 3 bases; bases with no gene match: 4. The CDR3 runs to 15 residues. Germline CDR1 reads LNHNV; CDR2 reads YYDKDF (reference sequence). CDR3 in amino acids: CATSSRQGFTDTQYF. In DNA, the CDR3 is TGTGCCACCAGCAGCCGACAGGGGTTCACAGATACGCAGTATTTT.

The genes are TRBV2 and TRBJ2-5; a possible D gene is TRBD2 (7 bases). Germline CDR1 and CDR2: SNHLY and FYNNEI. V lost 11 bases and J 5 bases, leaving 24 bases between the germline ends. This CDR3 spans 15 amino acids. CDR3 amino acids: CASTRNAGAKETQYF. The CDR3 DNA reads as TGTGCCTCTACTCGAAATGCGGGGGCGAAGGAGACCCAGTACTTC.

This clonotype showed up many times. This sequence joins TRBV10-1 and TRBJ2-3; 14 bases fit TRBD2. CDR3 size: 17 residues. Germline values: CDR1 WNHNN, CDR2 SYGVQD (reference sequence). The ends lost 9 bases at V and 0 bases at J; junction bases unmatched: 8. CDR3 amino acids: CARTGTSGGLSTDTQYF. CDR3 nucleotide sequence: TGCGCCAGAACCGGGACTAGCGGGGGCCTTAGCACAGATACGCAGTATTTT.

The CDR3 reads CASSLVRDSVLAKNIQYF. CDR3 nucleotides: TGTGCCAGCAGCTTAGTGAGGGATTCCGTACTAGCCAAAAACATTCAGTACTTC. V is TRBV7-8 and J is TRBJ2-4; D perhaps matches TRBD2 (5 bases). This CDR3 has 18 residues. V shed 1 base and J shed 0 bases, with 16 bases lying between them. Per germline, CDR1 SGHVS and CDR2 FQNEAQ.

To note about this clonotype: Possible read error: a much larger clone is one base away. This chain joins TRBV29-1 and TRBJ2-7, with 8 bases fitting TRBD1. The J call is doubtful: the DNA matches TRBJ2-5 better. This CDR3 is 12 amino acids long. Germline V gene data show CDR1 as SQVTM and CDR2 as ANQGSEA. CDR3 DNA: TGCAGCGCTGAACAGGGGGGAGGGACCCAGTACTTC. This encodes CSAEQGGGTQYF.

On this clonotype itself: With a much larger clone just one base away, this may be a read error. The chain employs TRBV20-1 and TRBJ1-4; 7 nucleotides match TRBD1. The CDR3 spans 14 residues. Per germline, CDR1 DFQATT and CDR2 SNEGSKA (reference sequence). For the CDR3, the DNA is TGCAGTGCTGGAGAGGGACAGCTTAATGAAAAACTGTTTTTT. Protein sequence: CSAGEGQLNEKLFF.

This clonotype was observed a handful of times. The J gene is TRBJ1-2, the V gene TRBV28, with a possible D match to TRBD1 (6 bases). The CDR3 length is 15 residues. CDR1 is MDHEN, CDR2 SYDVKM, per germline. Trimming removed 6 bases from V and 1 base from J, with 15 bases in between. The CDR3 DNA reads as TGTGCCAGCAGAGGACAGAGGACCCTTAACTATGGCTACACCTTC. Protein product: CASRGQRTLNYGYTF.

This clonotype was counted ten times or more. The rearrangement uses TRBV10-2 and TRBJ2-5; tentatively, D is TRBD1 (5 bases). This CDR3 has 11 residues. Germline V gene sequence: CDR1 WSHSY, CDR2 SAAADI. The ends were cut back, 7 bases at V and 9 bases at J, with 12 bases in the middle. The CDR3 nucleotides are TGCGCCAGCACGACAAAGGGGCCCCAGTACTTC. It codes for CASTTKGPQYF.

Many counts were recorded for this clonotype. The chain recombines TRBV6-1 with TRBJ2-4, with D tentatively TRBD1 or TRBD2 (5 bases each). V shed 7 bases and J shed 5 bases, with 9 bases lying between them. The CDR3 has 12 residues. Germline V CDR1 and CDR2: MNHNS, SASEGT. CDR3 in amino acids: CASTRGENIQYF. CDR3 in DNA: TGTGCCAGCACTCGAGGGGAAAACATTCAGTACTTC.

There are many counts of this clonotype. The chain combines TRBV25-1 with TRBJ2-1; D is possibly TRBD1 or TRBD2 (5 bases each). The ends were cut back, 2 bases at V and 5 bases at J, with 16 bases in the middle. This CDR3 has 16 amino acids. Germline V gives CDR1 MGHDK, CDR2 SYGVNS. This chain's CDR3 is CASSEPLGRANNEQFF. In DNA form, the CDR3 reads TGTGCCAGCAGTGAACCTCTGGGACGAGCAAACAATGAGCAGTTCTTC.

A few counts support this clonotype. The gene calls are TRBV5-5 and TRBJ1-1; perhaps TRBD1 as D (6 bases). Germline loops: CDR1 SGHKS, CDR2 YYEKEE (reference sequence). With 2 bases removed from V and 3 bases from J, the gap between germline ends came to 8 bases. The CDR3 sequence is 13 residues long. Here the CDR3 DNA reads TGTGCCAGCAGCTTTTCAGGGGACACTGAAGCTTTCTTT. It is translated as CASSFSGDTEAFF. Complete variable domain (other parts from reference TRBV5-5 and TRBJ1-1): DAGVTQSPTHLIKTRGQQVTLRCSPISGHKSVSWYQQVLGQGPQFIFQYYEKEERGRGNFPDRFSARQFPNYSSELNVNALLLGDSALYLCASSFSGDTEAFFGQGTRLTVV.

J is TRBJ2-7 and V is TRBV12-3 or TRBV12-4; 10 bases fit TRBD2. With V trimmed by 1 base and J by 6 bases, 6 bases remained unmatched. The CDR3 spans 15 residues. CDR3 sequence reads: CASSLVLAGKREQYF. In DNA, the CDR3 is TGTGCCAGCAGTTTAGTACTAGCGGGAAAACGCGAGCAGTACTTC.

This clonotype was observed a few times. This chain uses TRBV7-9 with TRBJ1-6; possible D gene TRBD1, 6 bases. The germline V and J ends were trimmed by 4 bases and 10 bases, with 8 bases remaining between them. CDR3 length equals 12 residues. The germline V gene has CDR1 SEHNR and CDR2 FQNEAQ (reference sequence). The CDR3 DNA is TGTGCCAGCAGCTCAGGACAGTCACCCCTCCACTTT. Translation gives CASSSGQSPLHF.

This clonotype was found a few times. The chain is built from TRBV20-1 and TRBJ2-1, with TRBD1 identical over 9 bases. This CDR3 contains 16 residues. V lost 2 bases to trimming and J lost 9 bases; unmatched junction nucleotides: 14. Germline-derived CDR1 and CDR2 are DFQATT and SNEGSKA (reference sequence). CDR3 in DNA: TGCAGTGCTAGACCCTCTGGACAGGGGAGGAAGGTTGAGCAGTTCTTC. Protein product: CSARPSGQGRKVEQFF.

This clonotype was observed many times. The rearrangement uses TRBV7-2 and TRBJ2-3, with a tentative D call TRBD2 (6 bases). The V end lost 1 base, the J end lost 5 bases, and 13 bases lay between the germline ends. The CDR3 runs to 15 residues. The germline CDR1 and CDR2 sequences are SGHTA and FQGNSA. This CDR3 is CASSLVGLALDTQYF. In DNA form, the CDR3 reads TGTGCCAGCAGCTTAGTGGGGCTAGCGTTAGATACGCAGTATTTT.

This clonotype was picked up a small number of times. The chain combines TRBV30 with TRBJ1-1; the D gene is possibly TRBD1 (6 bases). This CDR3 region has 16 residues. Germline V gene lookup returns CDR1 GTSNPN and CDR2 SVGIG (reference sequence). Trimming stripped 0 bases from V and 3 bases from J, with 17 bases between. The CDR3 DNA reads as TGTGCCTGGAGTGTACTGGGGGGCCGTGCGGACACTGAAGCTTTCTTT. Amino acid sequence: CAWSVLGGRADTEAFF.